This T cell receptor (beta chain) was documented in a study of cytomegalovirus exposure and HLA in healthy donors. All donors participated as healthy donors of bone marrow. Donors had nominal health at sampling but likely had unrecorded immune exposures. Germline trimming cut 6 bases from V and 4 bases from J; bases unmatched to any gene: 10. This CDR3 is built from 16 residues. Germline assignment: CDR1 MNHEY and CDR2 SMNVEV (reference sequence). PCR involved 60 Vbeta and 13 Jbeta primers. This table comes from immunoSEQ multiplex PCR, and its TCRdb copy is limited to in-frame clones, with some not included. This sample has some 180,000 clones, with roughly 86% found just once.

The chain uses TRBV27 and TRBJ2-3; 10 bases match TRBD2. The source of this sequence is a man aged 35-49 years in good health and CMV-seropositive. Sequencing was done on a sample of PBMCs. DNA of the CDR3: TGTGCCAGCAGACCGGATCTAGCGGGAGCGCCAGATACGCAGTATTTT. Translation gives CASRPDLAGAPDTQYF.